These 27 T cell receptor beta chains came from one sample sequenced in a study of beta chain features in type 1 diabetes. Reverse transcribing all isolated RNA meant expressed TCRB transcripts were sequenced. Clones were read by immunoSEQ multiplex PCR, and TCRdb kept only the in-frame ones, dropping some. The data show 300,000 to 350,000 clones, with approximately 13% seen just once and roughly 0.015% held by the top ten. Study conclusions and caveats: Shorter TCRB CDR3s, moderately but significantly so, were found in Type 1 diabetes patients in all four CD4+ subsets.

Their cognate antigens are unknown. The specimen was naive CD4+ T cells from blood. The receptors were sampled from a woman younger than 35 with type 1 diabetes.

As DNA, the CDR3 is TGTGCCAGCAGTTTCGTCAATTTCAGGGGCGCGTTTGGCTACACCTTC. As protein: CASSFVNFRGAFGYTF. The chain uses TRBV27 and TRBJ1-2; the D gene is possibly TRBD1 (6 bases). This CDR3 spans 16 amino acids. Trimming shortened V by 3 bases and J by 7 bases, and 21 bases separated the two germline ends. The germline V gene has CDR1 MNHEY and CDR2 SMNVEV (reference sequence).

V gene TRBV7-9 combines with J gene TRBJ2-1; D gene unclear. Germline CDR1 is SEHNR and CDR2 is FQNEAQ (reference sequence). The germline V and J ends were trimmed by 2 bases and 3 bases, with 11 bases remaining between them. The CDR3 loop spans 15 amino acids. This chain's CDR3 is CASSLYTGFYNEQFF. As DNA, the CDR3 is TGTGCCAGCAGCTTATATACGGGTTTCTACAATGAGCAGTTCTTC.

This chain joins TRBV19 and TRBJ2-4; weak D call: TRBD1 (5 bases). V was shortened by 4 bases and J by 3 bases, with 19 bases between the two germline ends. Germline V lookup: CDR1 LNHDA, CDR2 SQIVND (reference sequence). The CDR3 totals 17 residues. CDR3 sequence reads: CASSTTTVRYDKNIQYF. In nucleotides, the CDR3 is TGTGCCAGTAGTACCACGACAGTTCGGTACGACAAAAACATTCAGTACTTC.

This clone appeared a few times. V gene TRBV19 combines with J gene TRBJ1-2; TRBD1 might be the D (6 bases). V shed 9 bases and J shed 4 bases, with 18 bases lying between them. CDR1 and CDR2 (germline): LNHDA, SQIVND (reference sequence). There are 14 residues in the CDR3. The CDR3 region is CASQGQSVSYGYTF. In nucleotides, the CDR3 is TGTGCCAGCCAAGGACAGTCCGTATCCTATGGCTACACCTTC.

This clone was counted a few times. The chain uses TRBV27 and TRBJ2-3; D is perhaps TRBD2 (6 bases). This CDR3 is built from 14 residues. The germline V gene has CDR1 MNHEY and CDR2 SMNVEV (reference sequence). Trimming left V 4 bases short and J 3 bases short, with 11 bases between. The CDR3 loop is CASSSIGTTDTQYF. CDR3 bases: TGTGCCAGCAGTTCCATAGGGACTACAGATACGCAGTATTTT.

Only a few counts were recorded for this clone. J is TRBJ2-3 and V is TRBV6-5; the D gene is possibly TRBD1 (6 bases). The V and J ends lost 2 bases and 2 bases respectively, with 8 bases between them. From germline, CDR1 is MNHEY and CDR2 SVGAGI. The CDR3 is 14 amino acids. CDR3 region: CASSYGGPTDTQYF. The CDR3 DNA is TGTGCCAGCAGTTACGGGGGCCCCACAGATACGCAGTATTTT.

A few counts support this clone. This CDR3 is CASSGQGQETQYF. CDR3 DNA: TGTGCCAGCAGTGGACAGGGCCAAGAGACCCAGTACTTC. The V call is TRBV25-1, the J call TRBJ2-5; 7 bases line up with TRBD1. CDR3 length: 13 amino acids. The germline V gene encodes CDR1 MGHDK and CDR2 SYGVNS. V trimming: 4 bases; J trimming: 1 base; junction bases outside the gene matches: 0.

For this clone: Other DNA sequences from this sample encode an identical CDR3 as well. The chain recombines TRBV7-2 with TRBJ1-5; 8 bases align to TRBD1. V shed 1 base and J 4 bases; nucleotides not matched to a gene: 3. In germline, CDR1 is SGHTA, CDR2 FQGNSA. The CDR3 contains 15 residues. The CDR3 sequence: CASSLGTGGNQPQHF. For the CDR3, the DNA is TGTGCCAGCAGCTTAGGTACAGGGGGAAATCAGCCCCAGCATTTT.

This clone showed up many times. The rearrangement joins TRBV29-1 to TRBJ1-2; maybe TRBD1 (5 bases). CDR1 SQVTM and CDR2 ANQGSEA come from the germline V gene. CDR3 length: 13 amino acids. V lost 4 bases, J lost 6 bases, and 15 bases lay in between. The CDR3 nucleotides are TGCAGCGTTGGGGGTCCAGGGTCGGATGGCTACACCTTC. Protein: CSVGGPGSDGYTF.

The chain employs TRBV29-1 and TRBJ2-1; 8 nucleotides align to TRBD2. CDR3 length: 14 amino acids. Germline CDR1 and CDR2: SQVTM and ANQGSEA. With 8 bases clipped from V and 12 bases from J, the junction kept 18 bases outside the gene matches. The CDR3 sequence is CSLVWREDPRGQFF. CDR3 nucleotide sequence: TGCAGCCTCGTTTGGCGGGAGGACCCTAGAGGGCAGTTCTTC.

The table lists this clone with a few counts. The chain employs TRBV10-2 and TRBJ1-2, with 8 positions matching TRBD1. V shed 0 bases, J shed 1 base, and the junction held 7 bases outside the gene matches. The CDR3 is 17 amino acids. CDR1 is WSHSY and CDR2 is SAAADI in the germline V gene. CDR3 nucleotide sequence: TGCGCCAGCAGTGAGTCACCCAGGGGGCCCCTTAACTATGGCTACACCTTC. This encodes CASSESPRGPLNYGYTF.

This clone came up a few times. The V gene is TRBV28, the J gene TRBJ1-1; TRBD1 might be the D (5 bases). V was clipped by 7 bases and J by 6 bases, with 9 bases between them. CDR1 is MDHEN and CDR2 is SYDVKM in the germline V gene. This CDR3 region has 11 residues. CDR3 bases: TGTGCCAGCAACACAGGTCCTGAAGCTTTCTTT. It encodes CASNTGPEAFF.

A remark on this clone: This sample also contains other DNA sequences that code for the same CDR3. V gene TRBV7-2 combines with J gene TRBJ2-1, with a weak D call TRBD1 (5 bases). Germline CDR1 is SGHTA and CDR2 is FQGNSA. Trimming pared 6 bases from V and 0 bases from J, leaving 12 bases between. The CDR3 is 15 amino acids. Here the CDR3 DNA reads TGTGCCAGCAGTCTCGACAGAAGCTCCTACAATGAGCAGTTCTTC. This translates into CASSLDRSSYNEQFF. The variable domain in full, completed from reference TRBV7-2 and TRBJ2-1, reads GAGVSQSPSNKVTEKGKDVELRCDPISGHTALYWYRQSLGQGLEFLIYFQGNSAPDKSGLPSDRFSAERTGGSVSTLTIQRTQQEDSAVYLCASSLDRSSYNEQFFGPGTRLTVL.

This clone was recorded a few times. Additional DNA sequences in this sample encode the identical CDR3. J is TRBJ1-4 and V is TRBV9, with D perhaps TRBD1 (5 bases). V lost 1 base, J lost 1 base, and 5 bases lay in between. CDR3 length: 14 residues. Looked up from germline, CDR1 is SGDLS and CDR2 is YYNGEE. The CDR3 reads CASSVQGTNEKLFF. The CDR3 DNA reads TGTGCCAGCAGCGTACAGGGAACTAATGAAAAACTGTTTTTT.

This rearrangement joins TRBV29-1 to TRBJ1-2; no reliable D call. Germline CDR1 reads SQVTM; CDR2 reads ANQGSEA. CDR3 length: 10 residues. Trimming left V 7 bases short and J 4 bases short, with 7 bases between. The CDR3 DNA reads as TGCAGCGCCTCGGGCTATGGCTACACCTTC. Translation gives CSASGYGYTF.

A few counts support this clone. The CDR3 here is CASSLVFISGELFF. DNA of the CDR3: TGTGCCAGCAGCTTAGTATTTATCTCCGGGGAGCTGTTTTTT. The rearrangement uses TRBV11-2 and TRBJ2-2; D remains unclear. Germline V CDR1 and CDR2: SGHAT, FQNNGV. The CDR3 loop spans 14 amino acids. The V and J ends lost 1 base and 6 bases respectively, with 9 bases between them.

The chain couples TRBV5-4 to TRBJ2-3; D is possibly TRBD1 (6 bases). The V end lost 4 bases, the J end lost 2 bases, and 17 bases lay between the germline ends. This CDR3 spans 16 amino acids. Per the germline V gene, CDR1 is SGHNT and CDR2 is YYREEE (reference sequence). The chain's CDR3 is CASSLGQQFYTDTQYF. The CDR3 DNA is TGTGCCAGCAGCCTTGGACAGCAATTTTACACAGATACGCAGTATTTT.

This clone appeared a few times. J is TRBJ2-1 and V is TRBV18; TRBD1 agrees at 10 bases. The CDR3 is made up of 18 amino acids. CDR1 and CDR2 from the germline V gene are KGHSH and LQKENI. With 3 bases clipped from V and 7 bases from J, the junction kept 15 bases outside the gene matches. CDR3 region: CASSPAYPGTGVDNEQFF. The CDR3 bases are TGTGCCAGCTCACCCGCATACCCCGGGACAGGGGTTGATAATGAGCAGTTCTTC. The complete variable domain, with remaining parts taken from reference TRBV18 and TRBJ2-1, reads NAGVMQNPRHLVRRRGQEARLRCSPMKGHSHVYWYRQLPEEGLKFMVYLQKENIIDESGMPKERFSAEFPKEGPSILRIQQVVRGDSAAYFCASSPAYPGTGVDNEQFFGPGTRLTVL.

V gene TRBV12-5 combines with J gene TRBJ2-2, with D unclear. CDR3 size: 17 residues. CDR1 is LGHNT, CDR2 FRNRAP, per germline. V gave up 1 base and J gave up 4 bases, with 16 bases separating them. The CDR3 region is CASGLGHLPSSTGELFF. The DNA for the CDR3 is TGTGCTAGTGGTTTGGGACATCTGCCTTCGAGCACCGGGGAGCTGTTTTTT.

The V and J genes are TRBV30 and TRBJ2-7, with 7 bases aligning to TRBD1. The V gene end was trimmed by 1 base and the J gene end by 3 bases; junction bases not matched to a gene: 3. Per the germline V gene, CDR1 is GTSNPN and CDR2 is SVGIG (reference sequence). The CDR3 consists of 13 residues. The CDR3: CAWSGDRYYEQYF. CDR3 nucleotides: TGTGCCTGGAGTGGGGACAGATACTACGAGCAGTACTTC.

For the CDR3, the DNA is TGTGCCAGCAGTTTCGGGGGTGGGGGCTCCTACGAGCAGTACTTC. This codes for CASSFGGGGSYEQYF. The chain links TRBV28 to TRBJ2-7, with D possibly matching TRBD2 (6 bases). Germline CDR1 and CDR2: MDHEN and SYDVKM. This CDR3 has 15 residues. V was cut by 3 bases and J by 0 bases, with 12 bases left in between.

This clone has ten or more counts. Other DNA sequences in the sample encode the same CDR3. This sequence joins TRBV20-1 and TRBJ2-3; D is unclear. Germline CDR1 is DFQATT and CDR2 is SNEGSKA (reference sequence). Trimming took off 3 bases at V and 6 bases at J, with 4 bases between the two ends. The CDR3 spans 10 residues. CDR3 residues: CSASRDTQYF. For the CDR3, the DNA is TGCAGTGCTAGTCGGGATACGCAGTATTTT.

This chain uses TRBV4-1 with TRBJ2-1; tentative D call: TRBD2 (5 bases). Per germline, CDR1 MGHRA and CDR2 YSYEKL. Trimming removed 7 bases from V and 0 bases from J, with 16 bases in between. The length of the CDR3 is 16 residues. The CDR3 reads CASTSLGLSSYNEQFF. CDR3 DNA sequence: TGCGCCAGCACCTCACTAGGGCTTAGCTCCTACAATGAGCAGTTCTTC.

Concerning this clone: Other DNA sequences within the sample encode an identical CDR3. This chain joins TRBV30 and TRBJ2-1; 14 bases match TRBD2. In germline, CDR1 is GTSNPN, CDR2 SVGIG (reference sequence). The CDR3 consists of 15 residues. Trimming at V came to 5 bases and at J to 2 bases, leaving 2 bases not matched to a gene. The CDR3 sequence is CAWRLAGGPYNEQFF. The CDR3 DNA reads TGTGCCTGGCGACTAGCGGGAGGGCCCTACAATGAGCAGTTCTTC.

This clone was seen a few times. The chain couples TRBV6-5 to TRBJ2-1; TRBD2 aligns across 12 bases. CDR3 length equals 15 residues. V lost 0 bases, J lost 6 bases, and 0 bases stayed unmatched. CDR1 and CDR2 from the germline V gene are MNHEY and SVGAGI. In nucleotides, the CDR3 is TGTGCCAGCAGTTACTCGACTAGCGGGAGCAATGAGCAGTTCTTC. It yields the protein CASSYSTSGSNEQFF.

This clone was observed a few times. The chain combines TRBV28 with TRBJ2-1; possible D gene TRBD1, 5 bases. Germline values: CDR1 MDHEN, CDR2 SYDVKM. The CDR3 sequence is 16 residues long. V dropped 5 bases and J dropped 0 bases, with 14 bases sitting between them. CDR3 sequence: CASSTPTANSYNEQFF. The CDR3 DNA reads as TGTGCCAGCAGTACGCCGACAGCAAACTCCTACAATGAGCAGTTCTTC.

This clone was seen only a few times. The DNA for the CDR3 is TGTGCCAGCAGCTTAGGACTAGCGGGCACCGGGGAGCTGTTTTTT. Residues: CASSLGLAGTGELFF. The J gene is TRBJ2-2, the V gene TRBV11-2; 10 bases map to TRBD2. Germline V CDR1 and CDR2: SGHAT, FQNNGV. Trimming at V came to 1 base and at J to 4 bases, leaving 0 bases not matched to a gene. CDR3 size: 15 residues.